This T cell receptor (beta chain) was sequenced in a study of shared clonotypes between healthy human individuals (dated by TCRdb to 2019 to 2021). Describing the broader study: A few men and two women, aged 18 to 49 years, made up the cohort. Per donor, leukapheresis produced somewhere between about 0.8 and 9.5 billion PBMCs. To estimate repertoire size and how much clonotype sharing occurs between individuals, the study deeply sequenced the blood TCR repertoires of about five healthy adults. To increase sequencing depth and limit assay-specific biases, TCR repertoire library preparation and sequencing were carried out by different laboratories using diverse techniques. For each donor, CD4 naive and CD4 memory were each given three plates, CD8 naive was given two plates, and CD8 memory was given one plate. General study outcomes and caveats: When several donors were compared, the shared fraction of clonotypes was around 5% for naive CD4, around 4% for naive CD8, 2.3% for memory CD4, and 0.35% to 0.4% for memory CD8. Naive subsets generally had larger estimated clonotype richness than memory subsets. Because the study included a small number of donors, the genetic and exposure-history diversity represented was limited. Rarefaction of sorted-subset datasets indicated incomplete sequencing despite the large sequencing depth. Sampling was restricted to blood, and TCR repertoires in tissue are likely to differ from TCR repertoires in blood. Clonotypes shared by all four sorted-subset donors showed higher generation probabilities than non-shared clonotypes. Based on pairwise subsampling, the degree of clonotype sharing among donors was expected to be affected by sequencing depth.

CD8 naive samples were obtained by positive selection for CCR7 among CD45RO-negative cells, yielding a CD45RA+CCR7+ population from which TemRA cells were excluded. Healthy HIV-negative adults with no recently reported acute infections or vaccinations were included as donors. All donors were Caucasian adults living in Nashville, Tennessee, USA. Blood was collected by leukapheresis, and PBMCs were isolated by Ficoll-Histopaque density gradient centrifugation and then cryopreserved in liquid nitrogen vapor phase. Purity and quantity of every magnetically sorted T cell population were checked by analytical flow cytometry. Each sorted fraction had its genomic DNA isolated and then quantified by UV absorbance on a Nanodrop 2000c. As concerns this clone: This receptor's antigen is unknown. It has no much larger one-base neighbor in the sample; base qualities were not kept.

V ends up 0 bases short and J 4 bases short, with an unmatched junction base count of 9. Including cysteine and phenylalanine, the CDR3 has 17 amino acids. Only CDR3 DNA remains: 51 bases, in frame from the first base. As encoded in the germline V gene, CDR1 is SGDLS while CDR2 is YYNGEE. Using the deep immunoSEQ assay, TCR CDR3 regions were amplified from genomic DNA by multiplex PCR. Extracted genomic DNA from each cell subset was spread evenly across all wells of several immunoSEQ 96-well plates, with each plate serving as a replicate. For sorted subsets, approximately 200 ng of genomic DNA, equivalent to some 30,000 T cell genomes, went into each replicate PCR. The purified libraries were quantified using a Qubit 3.0 fluorometer, sized with a Bioanalyzer 2100, and then quantified again using the KAPA Library Quantification kit. Every immunoSEQ 96-well plate was sequenced on a separate single-read 150-cycle Illumina NextSeq 550 flow cell. The authors processed their data as follows. Because the immunoSEQ output held only junctional sequences and lacked quality scores, the filtering could not match the filtering applied to full-length reads. To assign V/J genes and CDR3, sequences were annotated using PyIR, a Python wrapper for IgBLAST v1.9, with IMGT germline references. Reads with weak V/J assignments (E-value above 1e-6), missing CDR3, stop codons, out-of-frame junctions, or ambiguous translated residues were removed. V3J clonotypes were defined by identical inferred V gene, J gene, and CDR3 amino acid sequence. Percentage overlap between repertoires was computed as shared unique clonotypes divided by the size of the smaller repertoire. RTK rarefaction, the Chao1 estimator, and Recon v2.1 estimates of unobserved clonotypes were used to assess repertoire richness. For all TCRbeta clonotypes obtained by the gDNA method from several donors, generation probabilities were computed with OLGA. The table was pulled from immuneACCESS by TCRdb, which kept in-frame rearrangements only. Such tables lose some clones; where checked, under half of the loss comes from unresolved V genes, and the rest has no known cause. V, J and clone size reflect that table, while D and trimming were determined from the DNA. This sample gives about 2 million clones in total; about 95% of them show up just once. The ten largest clones capture about 1.1% of the sample.

Sequenced material: naive CD8+ T cells sorted from blood. The sample's cell subset or site, from its label and the paper: CD45RA+CCR7+. This TCR was recovered from a man aged 18 to 30 in good health. The receptor chain draws on TRBV9 and TRBJ2-3; 9 middle bases align to TRBD2. This receptor carries the CDR3 CASSVEGTSMVADTQYF. The bases are TGTGCCAGCAGCGTAGAGGGGACTAGCATGGTCGCAGATACGCAGTATTTT.